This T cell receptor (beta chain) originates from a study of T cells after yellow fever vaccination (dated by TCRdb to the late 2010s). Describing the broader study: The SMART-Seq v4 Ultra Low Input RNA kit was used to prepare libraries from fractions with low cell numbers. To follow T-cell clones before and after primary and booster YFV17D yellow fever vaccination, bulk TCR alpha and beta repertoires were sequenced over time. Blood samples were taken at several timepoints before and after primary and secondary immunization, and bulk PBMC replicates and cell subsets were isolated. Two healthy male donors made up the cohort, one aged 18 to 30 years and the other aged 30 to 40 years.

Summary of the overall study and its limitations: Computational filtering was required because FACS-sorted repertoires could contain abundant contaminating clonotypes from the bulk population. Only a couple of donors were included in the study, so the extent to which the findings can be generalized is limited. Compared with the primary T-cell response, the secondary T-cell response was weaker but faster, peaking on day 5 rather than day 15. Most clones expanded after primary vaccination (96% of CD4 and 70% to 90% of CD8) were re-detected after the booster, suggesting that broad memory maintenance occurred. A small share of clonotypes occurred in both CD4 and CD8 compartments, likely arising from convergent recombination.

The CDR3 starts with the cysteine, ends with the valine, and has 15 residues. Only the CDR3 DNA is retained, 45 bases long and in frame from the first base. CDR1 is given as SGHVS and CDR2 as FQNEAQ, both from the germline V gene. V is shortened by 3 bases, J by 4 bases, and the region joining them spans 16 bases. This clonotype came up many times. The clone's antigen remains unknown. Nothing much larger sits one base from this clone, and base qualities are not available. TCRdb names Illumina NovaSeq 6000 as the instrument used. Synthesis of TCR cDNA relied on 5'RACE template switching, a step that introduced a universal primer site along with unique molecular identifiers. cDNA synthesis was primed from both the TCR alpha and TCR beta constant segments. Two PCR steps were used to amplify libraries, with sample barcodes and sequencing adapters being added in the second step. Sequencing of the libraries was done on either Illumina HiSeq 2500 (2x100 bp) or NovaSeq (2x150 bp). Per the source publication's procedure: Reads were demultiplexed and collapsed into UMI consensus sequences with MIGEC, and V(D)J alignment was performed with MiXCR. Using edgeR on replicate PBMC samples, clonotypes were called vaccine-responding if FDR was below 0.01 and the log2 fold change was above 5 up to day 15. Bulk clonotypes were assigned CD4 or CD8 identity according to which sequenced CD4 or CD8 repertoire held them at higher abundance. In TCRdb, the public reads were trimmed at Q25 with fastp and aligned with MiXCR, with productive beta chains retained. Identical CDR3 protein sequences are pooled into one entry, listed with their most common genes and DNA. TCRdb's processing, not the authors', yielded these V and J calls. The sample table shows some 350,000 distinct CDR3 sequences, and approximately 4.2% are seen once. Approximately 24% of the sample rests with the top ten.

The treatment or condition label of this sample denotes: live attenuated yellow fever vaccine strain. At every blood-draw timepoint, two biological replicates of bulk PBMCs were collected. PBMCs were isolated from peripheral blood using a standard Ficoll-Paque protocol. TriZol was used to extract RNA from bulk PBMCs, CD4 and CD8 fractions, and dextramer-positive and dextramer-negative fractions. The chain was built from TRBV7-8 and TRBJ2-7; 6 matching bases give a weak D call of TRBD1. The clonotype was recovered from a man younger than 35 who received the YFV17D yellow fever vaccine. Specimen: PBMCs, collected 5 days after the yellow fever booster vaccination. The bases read TGTGCCAGCAGCTTGATTCCAGGGGACCATTACGAGCAGTACGTC. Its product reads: CASSLIPGDHYEQYV.